The clone carrying this TCR beta chain has more than one count but fewer than ten. Each sample had at least 6 million PBMCs isolated. This specimen comes from a study of blood T cells in healthy people across ages. Primers used in a second PCR of about 7 to 12 cycles were a sample-barcoded 5' primer and a J-beta primer mix. Carrying 12 random nucleotides, a template-switch adaptor labeled each individual cDNA molecule. A single record per CDR3 protein comes from TCRdb applying MiXCR to the 5' RACE reads. The table shows over 600,000 distinct CDR3 sequences, with more than 55% occurring only once. The ends were cut back, 3 bases at V and 3 bases at J, with 12 bases in the middle. The V gene's germline CDR1 is MNHEY and CDR2 SVGEGT. This CDR3 spans 15 amino acids.

The chain uses TRBV6-2 or TRBV6-3 and TRBJ2-4; TRBD1 or TRBD2 may be the D gene (5 bases each). The receptor was isolated from a man aged 35 to 55 in good health. Sequences were obtained from blood. The DNA for the CDR3 is TGTGCCAGCAGTTATGGGACCGCAGGCAAAAACATTCAGTACTTC. Protein: CASSYGTAGKNIQYF.